Here is one TCR beta chain with its context. V shed 0 bases and J shed 5 bases, with 19 bases lying between them. CDR3 size: 17 residues. CDR1 and CDR2 (germline): LGHNA, YNFKEQ. This specimen belongs to a study of blood T cell repertoires in COVID-19. As for the study in general: Whether acute or convalescent, the COVID-19 samples came from the United States, Italy and Spain.

In the original analysis: Using reference gene primer amplification, nucleated cell counts were estimated. TCRdb keeps only in-frame clones here, not all; method: immunoSEQ multiplex PCR. D and trimming come from the DNA, and the V and J calls and clone size come from that table. In the table there are around 250,000 clones, 75% to 90% of which are singletons. The source material was peripheral blood. The chain couples TRBV4-2 to TRBJ1-1, with D tentatively TRBD1 (6 bases). The TCR was taken from a woman in her forties who had recovered from COVID-19. The CDR3 bases are TGTGCCAGCAGCCAAGAGGGGGCCGGGACCCGGCGAACTGAAGCTTTCTTT. Its protein is CASSQEGAGTRRTEAFF.